Below, 28 T cell receptor beta chains from the same sample are listed, as sequenced in a study of OX40 agonist ivuxolimab in advanced cancers. TCRdb's table, derived via immunoSEQ multiplex PCR, lists solely in-frame clones and lacks some. In the table there are 30,000 to 35,000 clones, approximately 92% of which are singletons. The sample was CD4+ or CD8+ T cells sorted from blood, taken in a trial of the OX40 agonist ivuxolimab. Receptors were obtained from an adult with an advanced solid tumor such as melanoma, head and neck, liver or kidney cancer.

The chain couples TRBV10-3 to TRBJ1-4; no reliable D call. This CDR3 spans 13 amino acids. Germline CDR1 reads ENHRY; CDR2 reads SYGVKD. V gave up 6 bases and J gave up 3 bases, with 8 bases separating them. The CDR3 region has the DNA TGTGCCATCAGGGGGATGGCTAATGAAAAACTGTTTTTT. Its protein is CAIRGMANEKLFF.

The chain links TRBV11-2 to TRBJ2-3; TRBD2 matches at 10 bases. CDR3 length: 17 residues. The germline V gene has CDR1 SGHAT and CDR2 FQNNGV. After removal of 3 bases from V and 2 bases from J, the junction contained 8 bases not matched to a gene. CDR3 amino acids: CASSFPASGSPTDTQYF. DNA of the CDR3: TGTGCCAGCAGCTTCCCAGCTAGCGGGAGCCCCACAGATACGCAGTATTTT.

This chain connects TRBV19 to TRBJ1-5, with TRBD1 as a possible D gene (6 bases). The CDR3 loop spans 13 amino acids. CDR1 LNHDA and CDR2 SQIVND come from the germline V gene (reference sequence). V gave up 8 bases and J gave up 8 bases, with 16 bases separating them. The CDR3 nucleotides are TGTGCCAGTTCCTCCGGGGGCGGCAAGCCCCAGCATTTT. It encodes CASSSGGGKPQHF. The full variable domain, in which reference TRBV19 and TRBJ1-5 provide the parts outside the CDR3, is DGGITQSPKYLFRKEGQNVTLSCEQNLNHDAMYWYRQDPGQGLRLIYYSQIVNDFQKGDIAEGYSVSREKKESFPLTVTSAQKNPTAFYLCASSSGGGKPQHFGDGTRLSIL.

The chain has TRBV7-2 and TRBJ2-1; the match to TRBD1 covers 8 bases. The J segment lost 0 bases and the V segment lost 5 bases, leaving 6 bases of the junction unmatched. This CDR3 contains 16 residues. Germline CDR1 SGHTA, CDR2 FQGNSA. CDR3 DNA: TGTGCCAGCAGCCCACGGACAGGGAGCTCCTACAATGAGCAGTTCTTC. Translating it yields CASSPRTGSSYNEQFF.

The J gene is TRBJ1-5, the V gene TRBV4-1, with D unresolved. This CDR3 is built from 14 residues. Between the trimmed V and J ends, which lost 1 base and 0 bases, there was a span of 4 bases. Germline V CDR1 and CDR2: MGHRA, YSYEKL. Here the CDR3 DNA reads TGCGCCAGCAGCCAAGTGGGTAGCAATCAGCCCCAGCATTTT. This codes for CASSQVGSNQPQHF.

The rearrangement joins TRBV7-2 to TRBJ2-7; 7 positions match TRBD1. This CDR3 is 16 amino acids long. V trimming: 4 bases; J trimming: 3 bases; junction bases outside the gene matches: 12. CDR1 is SGHTA and CDR2 is FQGNSA in the germline V gene. The DNA of the CDR3 is TGTGCCAGCAGCTCTCTTTGGACAGGTCAAATCTACGAGCAGTACTTC. The encoded protein is CASSSLWTGQIYEQYF.

V usage is TRBV28 and J usage is TRBJ2-1; 13 bases align to TRBD2. The V and J ends lost 5 bases and 10 bases, in that order; junction bases with no gene match: 8. Germline V gene data show CDR1 as MDHEN and CDR2 as SYDVKM. The CDR3 totals 15 residues. The CDR3: CASSPTSGRAIEQFF. DNA for the CDR3: TGTGCCAGCAGTCCCACTAGCGGGAGGGCCATAGAGCAGTTCTTC.

This chain links TRBV19 with TRBJ2-7, with TRBD1 matching over 11 bases. Trimming removed 6 bases from V and 4 bases from J; junction bases left unmatched: 5. The CDR3 consists of 14 residues. Germline loops: CDR1 LNHDA, CDR2 SQIVND (reference sequence). The CDR3 coding sequence is TGTGCCAGTAGCGCCGGGACAGGGGGTTACGAGCAGTACTTC. Its translation: CASSAGTGGYEQYF.

This sequence joins TRBV9 and TRBJ2-1; 10 bases agree with TRBD2. The CDR3 totals 16 residues. Germline values: CDR1 SGDLS, CDR2 YYNGEE. V lost 3 bases, J lost 0 bases, and 3 bases stayed unmatched. CDR3 DNA: TGTGCCAGCAGCGACTCTAGCGGGAGCTCCTACAATGAGCAGTTCTTC. This gives the protein CASSDSSGSSYNEQFF.

J is TRBJ2-5 and V is TRBV10-1; tentative D call: TRBD2 (5 bases). Trimming shortened V by 6 bases and J by 3 bases, and 11 bases separated the two germline ends. Germline CDR1 WNHNN, CDR2 SYGVQD (reference sequence). The CDR3 consists of 13 residues. CDR3 sequence reads: CASRVPGKETQYF. CDR3 coding DNA: TGCGCCAGCAGGGTACCGGGAAAAGAGACCCAGTACTTC.

This clone was seen a few times. This chain joins TRBV10-3 and TRBJ1-1, with D maybe TRBD1 (5 bases). Trimming cost V 6 bases and J 11 bases, with 16 bases left between them. The CDR3 contains 12 residues. Germline CDR1 ENHRY, CDR2 SYGVKD. The DNA of the CDR3 is TGTGCCATCAGGCGGGAGGGGATTGACGCTTTCTTT. It encodes CAIRREGIDAFF.

The chain employs TRBV19 and TRBJ1-1; 8 nucleotides align to TRBD1. Trimming took 4 bases from V and 4 from J; bases not matched to a gene: 8. The CDR3 is 15 amino acids. The germline CDR1 and CDR2 sequences are LNHDA and SQIVND (reference sequence). CDR3 sequence: CASSTDQGAGTEAFF. The CDR3 nucleotides are TGTGCCAGTAGTACGGACCAGGGGGCCGGCACTGAAGCTTTCTTT.

The chain uses TRBV4-3 and TRBJ2-7; D is uncertain. V lost 0 bases and J 3 bases, leaving 12 bases between the germline ends. The germline CDR1 and CDR2 sequences are LGHNA and YSLEER. The CDR3 sequence is 15 residues long. The CDR3, as DNA: TGCGCCAGCAGCCAAGACGCAGACTCAGTCTACGAGCAGTACTTC. It codes for CASSQDADSVYEQYF.

The chain combines TRBV15 with TRBJ1-2; D possibly corresponds to TRBD1 (5 bases). From germline, CDR1 is LNHNV and CDR2 YYDKDF (reference sequence). Trimming took 1 base from V and 1 from J, leaving 10 bases between them. There are 15 residues in the CDR3. CDR3 coding DNA: TGTGCCACCAGCAGAGGAGTACAGGATAACTATGGCTACACCTTC. Translating gives CATSRGVQDNYGYTF.

This chain joins TRBV7-2 and TRBJ1-2; 7 bases are a match to TRBD1. Germline assignment: CDR1 SGHTA and CDR2 FQGNSA. There are 17 residues in the CDR3. V lost 5 bases and J lost 13; bases outside the gene matches: 25. Written as DNA, the CDR3 is TGTGCCAGCAGCGCAACCGGGACAGTTACCCCACCGTCTGCTGGCACCTTC. This codes for CASSATGTVTPPSAGTF.

The chain couples TRBV2 to TRBJ2-1; 8 bases match TRBD2. Germline V lookup: CDR1 SNHLY, CDR2 FYNNEI. J was trimmed by 6 bases and V by 3 bases; bases with no gene match: 4. The CDR3 totals 14 residues. The CDR3 DNA is TGTGCCAGCAGTGACCTAGCGGGCCTCAATGAGCAGTTCTTC. Its protein product is CASSDLAGLNEQFF.

V gene TRBV29-1 combines with J gene TRBJ2-1, with TRBD1 identical over 8 bases. CDR3 length: 14 amino acids. J was trimmed by 6 bases and V by 8 bases; bases with no gene match: 12. From germline, CDR1 is SQVTM and CDR2 ANQGSEA. The CDR3 coding sequence is TGCAGCACCCTCGGACAGGGCCTCCCCAATGAGCAGTTCTTC. Residues: CSTLGQGLPNEQFF.

The chain is built from TRBV11-2 and TRBJ2-2; D gene unclear. The germline CDR1 and CDR2 sequences are SGHAT and FQNNGV. There are 15 residues in the CDR3. Trimming shortened V by 2 bases and J by 4 bases, and 11 bases separated the two germline ends. The CDR3 region is CASSLRLVGTGELFF. The CDR3 nucleotides are TGTGCCAGCAGCTTACGTCTAGTGGGCACCGGGGAGCTGTTTTTT.

The J gene is TRBJ2-2, the V gene TRBV19; D uncertain. The germline V gene has CDR1 LNHDA and CDR2 SQIVND (reference sequence). V gave up 7 bases and J gave up 0 bases, with 12 bases separating them. CDR3 size: 15 residues. Written as DNA, the CDR3 is TGTGCCAGTACCCCCGAAAGTGCGAACACCGGGGAGCTGTTTTTT. The encoded protein is CASTPESANTGELFF.

The chain uses TRBV6-5 and TRBJ1-5, with 8 bases that match TRBD1. From germline, CDR1 is MNHEY and CDR2 SVGAGI. Trimming took 7 bases from V and 10 from J; bases not matched to a gene: 9. This CDR3 contains 13 residues. The CDR3 reads CASKGQGLSPQHF. In DNA form, the CDR3 reads TGTGCCAGCAAAGGACAGGGCCTTTCTCCCCAGCATTTT.

In DNA, the CDR3 is TGTGCCAGCAGGCTAGCGGGAGGCCATGGCACAGATACGCAGTATTTT. Translated: CASRLAGGHGTDTQYF. The chain is built from TRBV7-6 and TRBJ2-3; 11 bases map to TRBD2. From germline, CDR1 is SGHVS and CDR2 FNYEAQ. The CDR3 is 16 amino acids. The trim removed 6 bases at V and 1 base at J, leaving 6 bases unmatched.

J is TRBJ1-1 and V is TRBV4-1; possible D gene TRBD1, 6 bases. The CDR3 runs 14 residues. Trimming cost V 6 bases and J 2 bases, with 13 bases left between them. From germline, CDR1 is MGHRA and CDR2 YSYEKL. Here the CDR3 reads CASSKMTGNTEAFF. Written as DNA, the CDR3 is TGCGCCAGCAGTAAAATGACAGGAAACACTGAAGCTTTCTTT.

The chain carries TRBV13 and TRBJ1-1; D not resolved. Trimming took off 10 bases at V and 4 bases at J, with 13 bases between the two ends. This CDR3 is built from 12 residues. The germline V gene has CDR1 PRHDT and CDR2 FYEKMQ (reference sequence). The CDR3 is CATRLLGTEAFF. The CDR3 bases are TGTGCCACCCGACTCCTCGGCACTGAAGCTTTCTTT. Together with reference TRBV13 and TRBJ1-1, the CDR3 gives the full variable domain: AAGVIQSPRHLIKEKRETATLKCYPIPRHDTVYWYQQGPGQDPQFLISFYEKMQSDKGSIPDRFSAQQFSDYHSELNMSSLELGDSALYFCATRLLGTEAFFGQGTRLTVV.

J is TRBJ1-2 and V is TRBV7-6; 7 positions match TRBD1. This CDR3 has 12 amino acids. J lost 10 bases, V lost 2 bases, and 4 bases had no gene match. Germline V lookup: CDR1 SGHVS, CDR2 FNYEAQ. CDR3 loop: CASSLLQGHYTF. The CDR3 nucleotides read TGTGCCAGCAGCTTATTACAGGGGCACTACACCTTC.

The V gene is TRBV5-3, the J gene TRBJ2-1; TRBD1 aligns across 9 bases. TRBV5-3 is an ORF, with its function uncertain. The length of the CDR3 is 17 residues. V shed 4 bases, J shed 9 bases, and the junction held 17 bases outside the gene matches. This CDR3 reads CARSADRGFYLGGEQFF. As DNA, the CDR3 is TGTGCCAGAAGCGCGGACAGGGGTTTTTATTTAGGGGGTGAGCAGTTCTTC.

The chain joins TRBV27 to TRBJ2-7; 10 bases fit TRBD2. Unmatched junction bases numbered 3, after V lost 2 bases and J lost 2 bases. The CDR3 is 15 amino acids. Germline CDR1 MNHEY, CDR2 SMNVEV (reference sequence). The CDR3 DNA is TGTGCCAGCAGTTTACAACTAGCGGGAACCTACGAGCAGTACTTC. Its translation: CASSLQLAGTYEQYF.

The gene calls are TRBV28 and TRBJ2-1, with D uncertain. The V end lost 2 bases, the J end lost 4 bases, and 9 bases lay between the germline ends. This CDR3 has 14 amino acids. Per the germline V gene, CDR1 is MDHEN and CDR2 is SYDVKM. CDR3 residues: CASSLMPSYNEQFF. In nucleotides, the CDR3 is TGTGCCAGCAGTTTAATGCCCAGTTACAATGAGCAGTTCTTC.

This chain links TRBV9 with TRBJ2-2; the D gene is possibly TRBD2 (9 bases). Trimming took 1 base from V and 6 from J, leaving 31 bases between them. The germline V gene encodes CDR1 SGDLS and CDR2 YYNGEE. The CDR3 is made up of 21 amino acids. In DNA form, the CDR3 reads TGTGCCAGCAGCGTACCCCAATCACAGGGGGGATCCGGGACTAGCCCCGGGGAGCTGTTTTTT. Amino acid sequence: CASSVPQSQGGSGTSPGELFF.